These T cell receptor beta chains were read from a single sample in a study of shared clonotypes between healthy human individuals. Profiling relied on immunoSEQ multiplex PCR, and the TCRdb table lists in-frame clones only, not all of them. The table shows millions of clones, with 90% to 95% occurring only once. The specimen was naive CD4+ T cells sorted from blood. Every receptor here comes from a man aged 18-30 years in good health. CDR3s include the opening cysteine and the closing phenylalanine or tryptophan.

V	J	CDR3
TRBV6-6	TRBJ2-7	CASRTQQGAYEQYF
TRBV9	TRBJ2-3	CASATTTIYTDTQYF
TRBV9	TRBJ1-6	CASSVDGTTGGSPLHF
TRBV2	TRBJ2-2	CASRRDLTGELFF
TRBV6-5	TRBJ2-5	CASRRGGRETQYF
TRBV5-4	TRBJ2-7	CASSLGGAGYEQYF
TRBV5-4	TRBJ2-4	CASSLRGFKNIQYF
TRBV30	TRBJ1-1	CAWRGPKGTEAFF
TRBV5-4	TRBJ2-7	CASSPSGIYYEQYF
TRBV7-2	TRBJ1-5	CASSFPGDQPQHF
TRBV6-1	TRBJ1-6	CASSEGARDLRGNSPLHF
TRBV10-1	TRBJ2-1	CASTESPGREQFF
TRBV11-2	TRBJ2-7	CASSLDGLATYEQYF
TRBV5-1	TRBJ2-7	CASSPESTSSYEQYF
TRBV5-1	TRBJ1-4	CASRSGPTNEKLFF
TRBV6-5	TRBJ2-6	CASALSGANVLTF
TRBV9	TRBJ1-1	CASSPRGRDRGTEAFF
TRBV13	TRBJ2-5	CASSFSLGGAVTQYF
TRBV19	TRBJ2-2	CASSIEGGPNTGELFF
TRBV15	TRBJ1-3	CATSRVGAGNTIYF
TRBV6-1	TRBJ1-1	CASSEAPDRKAFF
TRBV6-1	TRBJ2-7	CASSETGAGGKYEQYF
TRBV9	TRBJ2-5	CASSPQGGRGQYF
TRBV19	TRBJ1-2	CASSIAGTGGIYTF
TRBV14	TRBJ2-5	CASSQEVGRVETQYF
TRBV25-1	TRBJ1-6	CASSELLEGANSPLHF
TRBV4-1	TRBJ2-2	CASSLTGLNTGELFF
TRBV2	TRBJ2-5	CASSYLAGGPRYQETQYF
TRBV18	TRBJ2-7	CASSTSFNNSYEQYF
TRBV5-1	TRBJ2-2	CASSPGTKNTGELFF
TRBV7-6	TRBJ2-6	CASSSGQGASGANVLTF
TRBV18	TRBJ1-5	CASSRGQGTTNQPQHF
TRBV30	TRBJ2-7	CAWRQGYEQYF
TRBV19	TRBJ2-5	CASSMWQSQETQYF
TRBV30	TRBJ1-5	CAWSEDLNQPQHF
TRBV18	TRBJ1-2	CASSPQFSGRGKDYGYTF
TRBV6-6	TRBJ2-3	CASSSGVPDTQYF
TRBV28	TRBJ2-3	CASSAGGPTDTQYF
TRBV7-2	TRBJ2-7	CASSLGAASSYEQYF
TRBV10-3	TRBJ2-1	CAISESGGAYNEQFF
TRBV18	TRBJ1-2	CASSPGQGEYGYTF
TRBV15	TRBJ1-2	CATSSTPHYGYTF
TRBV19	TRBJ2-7	CASSLLAGTISGEQYF
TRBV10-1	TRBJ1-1	CASSERANTEAFF
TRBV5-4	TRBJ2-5	CASSFPQETQYF
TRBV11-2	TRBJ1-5	CASSPGTGGVDQPQHF
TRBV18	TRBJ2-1	CASSPIPGQGSYNEQFF
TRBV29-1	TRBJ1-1	CSVRGMNTEAFF
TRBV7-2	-	CASSLAFRGAGGYEQYF
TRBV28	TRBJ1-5	CASSSTGQGITGNQPQHF
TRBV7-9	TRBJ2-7	CASSRGTKSYEQYF
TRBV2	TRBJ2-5	CASSALEETQYF
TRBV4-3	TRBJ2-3	CASSQDTDFGQYF